One and the same sample provided the 22 T cell receptor beta chains below, sequenced in a study of control samples from healthy donors and cancer patients. Repertoires were generated with immunoSEQ multiplex PCR, while TCRdb's copy carries only in-frame clones and drops some. The sample contains around 130,000 clones, approximately 87% of which appear only once. Material for sequencing was blood. The receptors were sampled from a man aged 25-40 years in good health.

The V gene is TRBV2, the J gene TRBJ1-2; 7 bases align to TRBD1. V gave up 5 bases and J gave up 3 bases; unmatched junction bases: 9. There are 15 residues in the CDR3. Germline loops: CDR1 SNHLY, CDR2 FYNNEI. CDR3 nucleotide sequence: TGTGCCAGCAGTCCGACAGGGCTCGGGGACTATGGCTACACCTTC. Encoded protein: CASSPTGLGDYGYTF.

The V gene is TRBV27, the J gene TRBJ2-3, with a possible D match to TRBD1 (6 bases). This CDR3 region has 14 residues. Looked up from germline, CDR1 is MNHEY and CDR2 is SMNVEV (reference sequence). The V end was cut by 5 bases, the J end by 4 bases, with 13 bases between. The CDR3, as DNA: TGTGCCAGCAGTAAATCATACAGGGCAGATACGCAGTATTTT. Translated: CASSKSYRADTQYF.

The chain is built from TRBV3-1 (or the pseudogene TRBV3-2) and TRBJ2-1, with D tentatively TRBD2 (7 bases). V shed 1 base and J shed 5 bases, with 21 bases lying between them. From germline, CDR1 is LGHDT and CDR2 YNNKEL (reference sequence). This CDR3 is built from 18 residues. CDR3 sequence reads: CASSQVHNSGGADNEQFF. The CDR3 nucleotides read TGTGCCAGCAGCCAAGTCCATAACTCTGGGGGGGCAGACAATGAGCAGTTCTTC.

V is TRBV11-1 and J is TRBJ1-4; TRBD1 agrees at 8 bases. CDR3 length: 15 residues. With V trimmed by 5 bases and J by 7 bases, 9 bases remained unmatched. CDR1 SGHAT and CDR2 FQDESV come from the germline V gene (reference sequence). CDR3 in amino acids: CASSLRGDRGEKLFF. The CDR3 bases are TGTGCCAGCAGCCTACGCGGTGACAGGGGTGAAAAACTGTTTTTT.

As for this clone: One end of the junction varies from germline; a read error may be responsible. The rearrangement links TRBV6-6 to TRBJ1-2; D is perhaps TRBD1 (6 bases). Germline assignment: CDR1 MNHNY and CDR2 SVGAGI (reference sequence). The CDR3 is 13 residues long. The DNA for the CDR3 is TGTGTCAGCAACCGCGGGGGCAGCTATGGCTACACCTTC. Its translation: CVSNRGGSYGYTF.

The sample holds a few counts of this clone. J is TRBJ1-1 and V is TRBV13, with 10 positions matching TRBD1. Germline V CDR1 and CDR2: PRHDT, FYEKMQ (reference sequence). J gave up 2 bases and V 3 bases, and 3 bases lay outside the gene matches. This CDR3 contains 15 residues. As DNA, the CDR3 is TGTGCCAGCAGCTTGACAGGGGGCGGAAACACTGAAGCTTTCTTT. Amino acids: CASSLTGGGNTEAFF.

The sample holds a few counts of this clone. DNA for the CDR3: TGTGCCAGCAGCCAAGATTACAGCGCCGGGGAGCAGTACTTC. It yields the protein CASSQDYSAGEQYF. The chain carries TRBV4-2 and TRBJ2-7; D is unresolved. CDR3 size: 14 residues. Trimming took 0 bases from V and 7 from J, leaving 13 bases between them. The germline V gene has CDR1 LGHNA and CDR2 YNFKEQ.

The V gene is TRBV24-1, the J gene TRBJ2-7; either TRBD1 or TRBD2 may fit D (5 bases each). CDR3 size: 20 residues. V was pared by 3 bases and J by 0 bases, with 26 bases between. The germline gives CDR1 KGHDR, CDR2 SFDVKD. The chain's CDR3 is CATSDRPNWGTHHSSYEQYV. CDR3 DNA sequence: TGTGCCACCAGTGATCGACCCAATTGGGGGACGCACCATAGCTCCTACGAGCAGTACGTC.

The rearrangement uses TRBV7-9 and TRBJ2-4; 11 bases are a match to TRBD1. Germline V gene data show CDR1 as SEHNR and CDR2 as FQNEAQ (reference sequence). V dropped 1 base and J dropped 8; count of bases not matched to a gene: 4. The CDR3 is 15 residues long. For the CDR3, the DNA is TGTGCCAGCAGCTTAGGAGGGACAGGGGGAGACATTCAGTACTTC. This encodes CASSLGGTGGDIQYF.

V and J are TRBV19 and TRBJ1-1; no definite D call. Per germline, CDR1 LNHDA and CDR2 SQIVND (reference sequence). This CDR3 has 13 residues. Trimming shortened V by 3 bases and J by 8 bases, and 13 bases separated the two germline ends. The CDR3 nucleotides are TGTGCCAGTAGTATCGGGCCCCGAGGGGAAGCTTTCTTT. Protein: CASSIGPRGEAFF.

The rearrangement joins TRBV2 to TRBJ1-2; a possible D gene is TRBD1 (5 bases). This CDR3 spans 13 amino acids. CDR1 and CDR2 (germline): SNHLY, FYNNEI. Trimming took 3 bases from V and 7 from J, leaving 12 bases between them. The CDR3 sequence: CASSDSGPIGYTF. The CDR3, as DNA: TGTGCCAGCAGTGATTCGGGGCCGATTGGCTACACCTTC.

The chain links TRBV11-3 to TRBJ2-1, with TRBD2 matching 8 bases. The CDR3 covers 18 residues. The ends lost 7 bases at V and 0 bases at J; junction bases unmatched: 14. Germline lookup yields CDR1 SGHNT and CDR2 YENEEA. As DNA, the CDR3 is TGTGCCAGCACCCGAGGAGCGGGGGAGCACCGCTCCTACAATGAGCAGTTCTTC. As protein: CASTRGAGEHRSYNEQFF. The full variable domain, with the rest looked up from reference TRBV11-3 and TRBJ2-1, is EAGVVQSPRYKIIEKKQPVAFWCNPISGHNTLYWYLQNLGQGPELLIRYENEEAVDDSQLPKDRFSAERLKGVDSTLKIQPAELGDSAVYLCASTRGAGEHRSYNEQFFGPGTRLTVL.

The chain couples TRBV6-4 to TRBJ2-7; D is possibly TRBD1 (6 bases). The CDR3 contains 14 residues. V lost 6 bases and J lost 2, with 14 bases in between. CDR1 and CDR2 from the germline V gene are MRHNA and SNTAGT. As DNA, the CDR3 is TGTGCCAGCAGCCGCCCACAGGGCGCCTACGAGCAGTACGTC. It translates to CASSRPQGAYEQYV.

This CDR3 is CASSQDPLSTEAFF. The CDR3 region has the DNA TGTGCCAGCAGCCAAGATCCCCTAAGCACTGAAGCTTTCTTT. The chain links TRBV4-2 to TRBJ1-1; the D is unclear. Deletions cut 0 bases from V and 4 bases from J, with 9 bases between. The germline gives CDR1 LGHNA, CDR2 YNFKEQ. CDR3 size: 14 residues.

V and J are TRBV7-3 and TRBJ2-3; TRBD2 matches at 9 bases. The length of the CDR3 is 15 residues. Germline V gene lookup returns CDR1 SGHTA and CDR2 FQGTGA. With V trimmed by 3 bases and J by 1 base, 2 bases remained unmatched. The DNA for the CDR3 is TGTGCCAGCAGCTTGGCTAGCGGGGGCACAGATACGCAGTATTTT. Amino acids: CASSLASGGTDTQYF.

The J gene is TRBJ1-6, the V gene TRBV9; 8 bases match TRBD1. Losses at the gene ends were 3 bases for V and 7 bases for J; bases not matched to a gene: 3. Germline-derived CDR1 and CDR2 are SGDLS and YYNGEE. This CDR3 is 14 amino acids long. The chain's CDR3 is CASSAWTGNSPLHF. The DNA of the CDR3 is TGTGCCAGCAGCGCCTGGACAGGGAATTCACCCCTCCACTTT.

This chain uses TRBV9 with TRBJ2-7; D possibly uses TRBD1 or TRBD2 (6 bases each). From germline, CDR1 is SGDLS and CDR2 YYNGEE. This CDR3 is 14 amino acids long. Trimming removed 4 bases from V and 5 bases from J, with 16 bases in between. The CDR3 coding sequence is TGTGCCAGCAGCATAAGAGGGGGGCCTGACGAGCAGTACTTC. Protein: CASSIRGGPDEQYF.

V usage is TRBV6-5 and J usage is TRBJ1-4; D is unclear. This CDR3 is 14 amino acids long. Between the trimmed V and J ends, which lost 8 bases and 2 bases, there was a span of 12 bases. The germline gives CDR1 MNHEY, CDR2 SVGAGI. The CDR3 DNA reads TGTGCCAGCTTAGAGGGAGGCACTAATGAAAAACTGTTTTTT. It encodes CASLEGGTNEKLFF.

The chain recombines TRBV5-1 with TRBJ2-6, with a tentative D call TRBD2 (6 bases). The CDR3 is 16 amino acids. CDR1 and CDR2 (germline): SGHRS, YFSETQ. Trimming shortened V by 0 bases and J by 2 bases, and 9 bases separated the two germline ends. Here the CDR3 reads CASSLGGGAGANVLTF. The DNA for the CDR3 is TGCGCCAGCAGCTTGGGGGGAGGCGCTGGGGCCAACGTCCTGACTTTC.

J is TRBJ1-5 and V is TRBV15, with 7 bases matching TRBD1. V lost 5 bases to trimming and J lost 0 bases; unmatched junction nucleotides: 10. The CDR3 spans 17 residues. The germline V gene has CDR1 LNHNV and CDR2 YYDKDF (reference sequence). CDR3 bases: TGTGCCACCAGCTCTACTAAGGGGGCGCGTAGCAATCAGCCCCAGCATTTT. This encodes CATSSTKGARSNQPQHF.

A single count supports this clone. The DNA for the CDR3 is TGTGCCAGCAGCGTAGGGTCAGGGACTAATGAAAAACTGTTTTTT. This gives the protein CASSVGSGTNEKLFF. The chain couples TRBV9 to TRBJ1-4; perhaps TRBD1 as D (5 bases). CDR1 and CDR2 from the germline V gene are SGDLS and YYNGEE. Trimming took 0 bases from V and 2 from J, leaving 8 bases between them. The CDR3 contains 15 residues.

The chain has TRBV3-1 (or the pseudogene TRBV3-2) and TRBJ2-7; D gene unclear. This CDR3 comprises 13 residues. V was clipped by 0 bases and J by 7 bases, with 10 bases between them. Germline CDR1 and CDR2: LGHDT and YNNKEL (reference sequence). CDR3 protein: CASSQDIQTEQYF. CDR3 nucleotide sequence: TGTGCCAGCAGCCAAGACATACAGACTGAGCAGTACTTC.